These 3 T cell receptor beta chains were all obtained from the same sample, sequenced in a study of STAT5B mutations in CD4+ large granular lymphocyte leukemia. The assay was immunoSEQ multiplex PCR, and TCRdb's table has in-frame clones only and misses some. The table shows 2,000 or so clones, with around 86% occurring only once. Material: PBMCs. These receptors originate from an older woman with CD4+ T-cell large granular lymphocyte leukemia.

This chain joins TRBV7-8 and TRBJ1-4, with D perhaps matching TRBD1 (5 bases). The CDR3 has 17 amino acids. The V end was cut by 5 bases, the J end by 8 bases, with 24 bases between. Germline values: CDR1 SGHVS, CDR2 FQNEAQ. The CDR3 DNA reads as TGTGCCAGCAGCCTCAGACGTGATCCGGCGGAGGGGGAAAAACTGTTTTTT. This codes for CASSLRRDPAEGEKLFF.

The chain carries TRBV30 and TRBJ1-4, with TRBD1 as a possible D gene (5 bases). V lost 4 bases to trimming and J lost 8 bases, with 23 bases between them. The germline CDR1 and CDR2 sequences are GTSNPN and SVGIG (reference sequence). The CDR3 contains 16 residues. This CDR3 is CAWNRDNRGLPEKLFF. CDR3 nucleotide sequence: TGTGCCTGGAACCGGGATAATCGGGGCCTCCCCGAAAAACTGTTTTTT.

V usage is TRBV28 and J usage is TRBJ1-5, with D tentatively TRBD1 (6 bases). This CDR3 is 16 amino acids long. Trimming took off 4 bases at V and 0 bases at J, with 13 bases between the two ends. Germline CDR1 is MDHEN and CDR2 is SYDVKM. CDR3 sequence: CASSSLGGVSNQPQHF. CDR3 in DNA: TGTGCCAGCAGTTCCCTAGGGGGGGTTAGCAATCAGCCCCAGCATTTT. The complete variable domain, with remaining parts taken from reference TRBV28 and TRBJ1-5, reads DVKVTQSSRYLVKRTGEKVFLECVQDMDHENMFWYRQDPGLGLRLIYFSYDVKMKEKGDIPEGYSVSREKKERFSLILESASTNQTSMYLCASSSLGGVSNQPQHFGDGTRLSIL.